One sample yielded the 14 T cell receptor beta chains listed below, sequenced in a study of blood T cells in healthy people across ages. A J-beta primer mix and a sample-barcoded 5' primer were used in a second PCR of about 7 to 12 cycles. TCRdb reanalysed the 5' RACE reads using MiXCR and keeps one entry per CDR3 protein. The sample holds about 1.7 million distinct CDR3 sequences, 28% seen once. Sequencing input: blood. Receptors were obtained from a woman aged 25 to 45 in good health.

This clonotype was detected many times. V gene TRBV4-1 combines with J gene TRBJ2-3; TRBD1 agrees at 7 bases. The CDR3 contains 17 residues. J gave up 2 bases and V 3 bases, and 11 bases lay outside the gene matches. Per germline, CDR1 MGHRA and CDR2 YSYEKL. CDR3 nucleotide sequence: TGCGCCAGCAGCCAGATATACCGGGACAGATACACAGATACGCAGTATTTT. It is translated as CASSQIYRDRYTDTQYF.

The chain couples TRBV25-1 to TRBJ2-3, with 10 bases matching TRBD2. This CDR3 contains 15 residues. Looked up from germline, CDR1 is MGHDK and CDR2 is SYGVNS. Germline trimming cut 4 bases from V and 2 bases from J; bases unmatched to any gene: 3. This CDR3 is CASSGTSGNTDTQYF. CDR3 DNA: TGTGCCAGCAGTGGGACTAGCGGAAACACAGATACGCAGTATTTT. Together with reference TRBV25-1 and TRBJ2-3, the CDR3 gives the full variable domain: EADIYQTPRYLVIGTGKKITLECSQTMGHDKMYWYQQDPGMELHLIHYSYGVNSTEKGDLSSESTVSRIRTEHFPLTLESARPSHTSQYLCASSGTSGNTDTQYFGPGTRLTVL.

The V call is TRBV7-2, the J call TRBJ2-7, with 8 bases identical to TRBD1. The J call may be mistaken, given a closer DNA end match to TRBJ2-5. The CDR3 extends over 17 amino acids. Germline CDR1 reads SGHTA; CDR2 reads FQGNSA. CDR3: CASSLGRGTGGGETQYF. The CDR3, as DNA: TGTGCCAGCAGCTTAGGGAGGGGGACAGGAGGGGGAGAGACCCAGTACTTC.

Note on this clonotype: A much larger clone lies a single base off, so this may be a read error. V is TRBV10-2 and J is TRBJ2-1; D is uncertain. The CDR3 is 13 residues long. Germline V gene sequence: CDR1 WSHSY, CDR2 SAAADI. The CDR3 DNA follows: TGCGCCAGCAGGGAGTCCCCTAACAATGAGCAGTTCTTC. Translated: CASRESPNNEQFF.

There are a few counts of this clonotype. The V call is TRBV3-1, the J call TRBJ1-1; D remains unclear. The CDR3 is 13 amino acids. Germline V CDR1 and CDR2: LGHDT, YNNKEL (reference sequence). Between the trimmed V and J ends, which lost 1 base and 4 bases, there was a span of 7 bases. This chain's CDR3 is CASSQGGSTEAFF. In DNA form, the CDR3 reads TGTGCCAGCAGCCAAGGGGGTAGCACTGAAGCTTTCTTT.

This clonotype has more than one count but fewer than ten. V gene TRBV7-7 combines with J gene TRBJ2-1; no definite D call. The germline CDR1 and CDR2 sequences are SSHAT and FNYEAQ (reference sequence). Trimming shortened V by 4 bases and J by 0 bases, and 13 bases separated the two germline ends. This CDR3 is built from 16 residues. CDR3 loop: CASSSTKGSSYNEQFF. In DNA, the CDR3 is TGTGCCAGCAGCTCCACGAAAGGGTCCTCCTACAATGAGCAGTTCTTC.

V usage is TRBV12-3 or TRBV12-4 and J usage is TRBJ1-1; TRBD1 matches 8 bases. The CDR3 covers 13 residues. V lost 4 bases to trimming and J lost 5 bases; unmatched junction nucleotides: 3. CDR3 in amino acids: CASSSWTGTEAFF. CDR3 coding DNA: TGTGCCAGCAGTTCCTGGACAGGGACTGAAGCTTTCTTT.

This chain joins TRBV5-1 and TRBJ2-4; a possible D gene is TRBD2 (5 bases). The V and J ends lost 3 bases and 5 bases respectively, with 12 bases between them. CDR3 size: 14 residues. Germline values: CDR1 SGHRS, CDR2 YFSETQ. The CDR3 protein is CASSWRYAQNIQYF. CDR3 sequence (DNA): TGCGCCAGCAGCTGGAGGTATGCGCAAAACATTCAGTACTTC.

This clonotype has just a few counts. V is TRBV11-2 and J is TRBJ2-4, with a possible D match to TRBD2 (6 bases). V was cut by 6 bases and J by 1 base, with 19 bases left in between. Germline lookup yields CDR1 SGHAT and CDR2 FQNNGV. The CDR3 runs to 17 residues. CDR3 amino acids: CASRTDLRRVAKNIQYF. In DNA, the CDR3 is TGTGCCAGCAGGACAGATCTACGGAGGGTTGCCAAAAACATTCAGTACTTC.

This clonotype was counted a few times. This rearrangement joins TRBV9 to TRBJ1-2; unclear D gene. CDR3 length equals 13 residues. The germline V and J ends were trimmed by 3 bases and 2 bases, with 8 bases remaining between them. The germline V gene encodes CDR1 SGDLS and CDR2 YYNGEE. Here the CDR3 DNA reads TGTGCCAGCAGCGACGGACTAAACTATGGCTACACCTTC. It codes for CASSDGLNYGYTF.

A few counts support this clonotype. The J gene is TRBJ1-2, the V gene TRBV6-6; possibly TRBD1 for D (6 bases). The CDR3 length is 15 residues. Germline V lookup: CDR1 MNHNY, CDR2 SVGAGI (reference sequence). V gave up 2 bases and J gave up 4 bases, with 14 bases separating them. CDR3 DNA: TGTGCCAGCAGTTACCCTGACAGGACATCCTATGGCTACACCTTC. Translating gives CASSYPDRTSYGYTF.

There are a few counts of this clonotype. This chain uses TRBV30 with TRBJ1-2; D not resolved. CDR1 is GTSNPN and CDR2 is SVGIG in the germline V gene (reference sequence). The V end lost 0 bases, the J end lost 6 bases, and 8 bases lay between the germline ends. This CDR3 is built from 12 residues. CDR3 coding DNA: TGTGCCTGGAGTGTTTACGGCGATGGCTACACCTTC. Translating gives CAWSVYGDGYTF.

This clonotype has more than one count but fewer than ten. The chain couples TRBV15 to TRBJ2-4; D uncertain. The DNA matches TRBJ2-7 better at its end, which makes the J call doubtful. The germline gives CDR1 LNHNV, CDR2 YYDKDF (reference sequence). The CDR3 sequence is 16 residues long. The CDR3 DNA is TGTGCCACCAGCAGAGCGCCTGGACGGATATCGTACGAGCAGTACTTC. Its protein is CATSRAPGRISYEQYF.

A note on this clonotype: One end of the junction varies from germline; a read error may be responsible. This sequence joins TRBV20-1 and TRBJ2-7, with D perhaps matching TRBD1 or TRBD2 (6 bases each). From germline, CDR1 is DFQATT and CDR2 SNEGSKA (reference sequence). The CDR3 is 14 residues long. CDR3 region: CSTRDPGGGMKQYF. CDR3 sequence (DNA): TGCAGTACTAGAGATCCCGGGGGCGGTATGAAGCAGTACTTC.